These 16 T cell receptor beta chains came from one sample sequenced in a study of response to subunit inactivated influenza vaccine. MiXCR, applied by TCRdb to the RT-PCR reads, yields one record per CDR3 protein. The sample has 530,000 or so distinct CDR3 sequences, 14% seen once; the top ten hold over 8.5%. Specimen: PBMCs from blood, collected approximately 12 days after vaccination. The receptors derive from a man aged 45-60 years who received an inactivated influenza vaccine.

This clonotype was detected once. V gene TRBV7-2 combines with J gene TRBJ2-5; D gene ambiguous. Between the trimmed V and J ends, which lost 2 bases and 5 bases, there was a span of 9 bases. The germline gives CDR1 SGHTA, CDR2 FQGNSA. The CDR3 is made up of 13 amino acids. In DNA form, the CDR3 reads TGTGCCAGCAGCTTATGGGTTGGGGAGACCCAGTACTTC. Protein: CASSLWVGETQYF.

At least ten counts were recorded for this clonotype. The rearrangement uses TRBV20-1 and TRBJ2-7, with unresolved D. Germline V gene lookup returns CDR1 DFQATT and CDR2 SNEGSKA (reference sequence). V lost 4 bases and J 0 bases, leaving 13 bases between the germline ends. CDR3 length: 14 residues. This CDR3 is CSATIARSSYEQYF. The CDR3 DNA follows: TGCAGTGCTACCATAGCACGGAGCTCCTACGAGCAGTACTTC.

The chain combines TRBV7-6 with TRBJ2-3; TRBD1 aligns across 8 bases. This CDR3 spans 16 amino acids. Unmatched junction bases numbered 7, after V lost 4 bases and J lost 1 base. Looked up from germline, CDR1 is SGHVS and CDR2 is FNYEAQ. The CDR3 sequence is CASSSRQGLRTDTQYF. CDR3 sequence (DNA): TGTGCCAGCAGCTCAAGACAGGGGCTACGCACAGATACGCAGTATTTT. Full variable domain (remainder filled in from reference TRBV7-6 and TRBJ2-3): GAGVSQSPRYKVTKRGQDVALRCDPISGHVSLYWYRQALGQGPEFLTYFNYEAQQDKSGLPNDRFSAERPEGSISTLTIQRTEQRDSAMYRCASSSRQGLRTDTQYFGPGTRLTVL.

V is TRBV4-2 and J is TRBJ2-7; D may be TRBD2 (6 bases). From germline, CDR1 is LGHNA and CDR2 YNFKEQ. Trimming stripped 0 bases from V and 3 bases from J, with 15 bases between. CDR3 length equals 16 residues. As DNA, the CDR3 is TGTGCCAGCAGCCAAGATCACGGGGGAACCTTCTACGAGCAGTACTTC. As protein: CASSQDHGGTFYEQYF.

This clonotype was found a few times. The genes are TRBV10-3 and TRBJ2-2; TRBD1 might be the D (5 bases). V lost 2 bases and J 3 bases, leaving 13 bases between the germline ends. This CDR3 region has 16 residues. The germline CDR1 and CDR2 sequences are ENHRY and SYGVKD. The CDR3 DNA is TGTGCCATCAGTGAGACACTCAGGGATTACACCGGGGAGCTGTTTTTT. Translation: CAISETLRDYTGELFF.

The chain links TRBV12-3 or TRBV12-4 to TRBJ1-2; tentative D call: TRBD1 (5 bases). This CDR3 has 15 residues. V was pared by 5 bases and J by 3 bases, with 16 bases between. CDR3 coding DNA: TGTGCCAGCAGTCCGTTTTTGAGGGGATACTATGGCTACACCTTC. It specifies CASSPFLRGYYGYTF.

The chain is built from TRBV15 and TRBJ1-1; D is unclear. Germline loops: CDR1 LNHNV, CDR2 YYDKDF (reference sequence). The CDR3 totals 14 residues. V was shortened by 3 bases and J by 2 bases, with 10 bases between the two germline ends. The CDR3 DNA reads TGTGCCACCAGCAGCCGCCGGCGCAACACTGAAGCTTTCTTT. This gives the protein CATSSRRRNTEAFF.

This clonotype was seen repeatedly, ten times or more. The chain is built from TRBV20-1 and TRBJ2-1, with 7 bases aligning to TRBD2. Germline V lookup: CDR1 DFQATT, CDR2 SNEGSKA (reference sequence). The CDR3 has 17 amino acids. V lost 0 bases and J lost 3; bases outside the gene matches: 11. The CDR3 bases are TGCAGTGCTAGAGATAAACTAGCGCCCCGAGGCTACAATGAGCAGTTCTTC. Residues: CSARDKLAPRGYNEQFF.

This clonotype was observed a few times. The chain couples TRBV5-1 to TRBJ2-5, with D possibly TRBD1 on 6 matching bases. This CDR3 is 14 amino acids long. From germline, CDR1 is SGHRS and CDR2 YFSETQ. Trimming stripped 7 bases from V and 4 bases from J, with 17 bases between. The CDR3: CASGPGRGRETQYF. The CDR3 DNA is TGCGCCAGCGGCCCCGGAAGGGGGAGAGAGACCCAGTACTTC.

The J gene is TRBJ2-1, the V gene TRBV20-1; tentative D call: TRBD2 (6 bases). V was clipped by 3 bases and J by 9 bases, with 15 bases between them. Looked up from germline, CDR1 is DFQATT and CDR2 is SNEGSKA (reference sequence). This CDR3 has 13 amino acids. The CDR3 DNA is TGCAGTGCTAGGTCGGGAGCTAGGGTTGAGCAGTTCTTC. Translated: CSARSGARVEQFF.

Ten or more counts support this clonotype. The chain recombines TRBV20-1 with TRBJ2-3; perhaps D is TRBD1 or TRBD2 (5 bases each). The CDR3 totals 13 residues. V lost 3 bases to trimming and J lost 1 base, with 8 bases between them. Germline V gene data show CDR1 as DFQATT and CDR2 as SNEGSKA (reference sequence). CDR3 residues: CSARRGRTDTQYF. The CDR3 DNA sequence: TGCAGTGCTAGGAGGGGTCGCACAGATACGCAGTATTTT.

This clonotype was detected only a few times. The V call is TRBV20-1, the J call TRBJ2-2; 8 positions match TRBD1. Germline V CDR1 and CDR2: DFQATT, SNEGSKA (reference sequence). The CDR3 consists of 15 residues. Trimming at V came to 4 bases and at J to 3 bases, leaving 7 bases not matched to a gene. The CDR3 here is CSATNQGAHTGELFF. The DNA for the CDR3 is TGCAGTGCTACAAACCAGGGGGCTCACACCGGGGAGCTGTTTTTT.

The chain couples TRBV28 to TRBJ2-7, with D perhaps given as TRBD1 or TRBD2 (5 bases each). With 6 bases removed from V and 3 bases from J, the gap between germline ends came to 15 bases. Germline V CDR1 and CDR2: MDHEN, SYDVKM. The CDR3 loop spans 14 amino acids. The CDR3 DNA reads TGTGCCAGCAGCCGGGACGGCGCCGTCTACGAGCAGTACTTC. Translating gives CASSRDGAVYEQYF. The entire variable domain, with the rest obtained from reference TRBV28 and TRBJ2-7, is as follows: DVKVTQSSRYLVKRTGEKVFLECVQDMDHENMFWYRQDPGLGLRLIYFSYDVKMKEKGDIPEGYSVSREKKERFSLILESASTNQTSMYLCASSRDGAVYEQYFGPGTRLTVT.

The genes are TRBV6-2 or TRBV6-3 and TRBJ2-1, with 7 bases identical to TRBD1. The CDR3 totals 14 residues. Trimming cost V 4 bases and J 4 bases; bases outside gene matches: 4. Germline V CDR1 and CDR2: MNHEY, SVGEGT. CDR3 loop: CASSLDRSYNEQFF. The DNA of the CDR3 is TGTGCCAGCAGTTTGGACAGGTCTTACAATGAGCAGTTCTTC.

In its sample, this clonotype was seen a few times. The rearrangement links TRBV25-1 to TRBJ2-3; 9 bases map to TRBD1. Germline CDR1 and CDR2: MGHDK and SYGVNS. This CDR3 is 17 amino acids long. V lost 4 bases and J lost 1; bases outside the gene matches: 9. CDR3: CASSAQQGAKGTDTQYF. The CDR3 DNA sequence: TGTGCCAGCAGTGCCCAACAGGGGGCGAAAGGCACAGATACGCAGTATTTT.

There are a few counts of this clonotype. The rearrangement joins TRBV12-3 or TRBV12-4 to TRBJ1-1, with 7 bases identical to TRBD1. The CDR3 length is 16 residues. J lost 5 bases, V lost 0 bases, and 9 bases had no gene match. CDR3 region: CASSLAGSGGKTEAFF. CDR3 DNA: TGTGCCAGCAGTTTAGCGGGGTCAGGGGGGAAGACTGAAGCTTTCTTT.